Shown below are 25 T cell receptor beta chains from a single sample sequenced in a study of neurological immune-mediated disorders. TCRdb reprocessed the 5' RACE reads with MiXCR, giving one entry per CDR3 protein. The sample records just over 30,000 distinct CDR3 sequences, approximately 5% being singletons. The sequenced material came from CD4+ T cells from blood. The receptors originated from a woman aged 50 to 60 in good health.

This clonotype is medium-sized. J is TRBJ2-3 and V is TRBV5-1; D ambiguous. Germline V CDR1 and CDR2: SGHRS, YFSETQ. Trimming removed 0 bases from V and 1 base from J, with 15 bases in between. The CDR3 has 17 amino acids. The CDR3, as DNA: TGCGCCAGCAGCTTGGCCCCCGGTGGCGGAGGCACAGATACGCAGTATTTT. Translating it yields CASSLAPGGGGTDTQYF.

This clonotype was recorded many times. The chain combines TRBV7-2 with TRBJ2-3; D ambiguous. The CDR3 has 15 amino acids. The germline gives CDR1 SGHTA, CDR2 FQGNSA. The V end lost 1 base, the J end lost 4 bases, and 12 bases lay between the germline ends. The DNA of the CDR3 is TGTGCCAGCAGCTTAGTTGGCAGTGGGGCAGATACGCAGTATTTT. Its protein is CASSLVGSGADTQYF.

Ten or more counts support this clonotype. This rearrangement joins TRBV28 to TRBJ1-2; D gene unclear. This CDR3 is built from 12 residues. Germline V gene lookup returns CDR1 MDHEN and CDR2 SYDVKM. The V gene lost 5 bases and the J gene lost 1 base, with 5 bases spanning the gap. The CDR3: CASSIFNYGYTF. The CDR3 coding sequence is TGTGCCAGCAGTATATTTAACTATGGCTACACCTTC.

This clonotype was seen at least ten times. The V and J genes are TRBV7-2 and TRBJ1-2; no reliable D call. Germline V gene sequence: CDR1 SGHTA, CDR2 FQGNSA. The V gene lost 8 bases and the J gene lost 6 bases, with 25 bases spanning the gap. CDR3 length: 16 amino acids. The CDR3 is CASFYDMAFRGNGYTF. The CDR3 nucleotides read TGTGCCAGCTTTTATGATATGGCTTTTCGGGGAAATGGCTACACCTTC.

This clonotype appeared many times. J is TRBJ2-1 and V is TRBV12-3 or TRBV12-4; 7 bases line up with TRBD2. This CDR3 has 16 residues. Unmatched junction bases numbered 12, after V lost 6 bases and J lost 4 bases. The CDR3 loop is CASRPAGGRGYNEQFF. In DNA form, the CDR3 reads TGTGCCAGCAGGCCTGCGGGCGGGAGAGGTTACAATGAGCAGTTCTTC.

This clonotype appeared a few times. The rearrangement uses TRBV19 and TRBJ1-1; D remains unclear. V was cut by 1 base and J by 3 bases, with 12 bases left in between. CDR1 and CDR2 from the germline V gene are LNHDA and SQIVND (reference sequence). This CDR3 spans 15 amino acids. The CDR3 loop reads CASSIGGFGYTEAFF. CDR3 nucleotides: TGTGCCAGTAGTATAGGGGGATTTGGGTACACTGAAGCTTTCTTT. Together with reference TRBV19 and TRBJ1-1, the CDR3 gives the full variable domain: DGGITQSPKYLFRKEGQNVTLSCEQNLNHDAMYWYRQDPGQGLRLIYYSQIVNDFQKGDIAEGYSVSREKKESFPLTVTSAQKNPTAFYLCASSIGGFGYTEAFFGQGTRLTVV.

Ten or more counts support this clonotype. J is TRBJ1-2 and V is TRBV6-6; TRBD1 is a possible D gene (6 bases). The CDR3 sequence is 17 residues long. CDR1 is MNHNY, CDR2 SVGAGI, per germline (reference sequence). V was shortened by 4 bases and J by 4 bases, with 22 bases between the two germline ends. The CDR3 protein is CASSLQRQEPSLYGYTF. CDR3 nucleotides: TGTGCCAGCAGTTTACAAAGACAGGAGCCGTCCCTCTATGGCTACACCTTC.

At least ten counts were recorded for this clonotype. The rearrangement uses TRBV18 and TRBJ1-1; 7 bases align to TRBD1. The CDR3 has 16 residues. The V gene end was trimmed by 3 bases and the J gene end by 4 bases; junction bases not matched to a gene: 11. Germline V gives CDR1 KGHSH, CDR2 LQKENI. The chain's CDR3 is CASSPVILNRGTEAFF. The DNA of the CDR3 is TGTGCCAGCTCACCGGTAATCCTAAACAGGGGCACTGAAGCTTTCTTT.

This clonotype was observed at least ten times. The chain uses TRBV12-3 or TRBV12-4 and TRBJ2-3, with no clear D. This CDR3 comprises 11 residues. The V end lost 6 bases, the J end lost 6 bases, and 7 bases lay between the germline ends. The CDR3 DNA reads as TGTGCCAGCAGCATATCGGATACGCAGTATTTT. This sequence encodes CASSISDTQYF.

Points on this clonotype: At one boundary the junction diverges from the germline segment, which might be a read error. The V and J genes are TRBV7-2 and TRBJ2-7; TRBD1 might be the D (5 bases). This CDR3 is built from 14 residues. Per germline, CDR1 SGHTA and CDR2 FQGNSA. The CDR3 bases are TGTGCCAGCAGAAAGGGGATGGAGACCTACAAGCAGTACTTC. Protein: CASRKGMETYKQYF.

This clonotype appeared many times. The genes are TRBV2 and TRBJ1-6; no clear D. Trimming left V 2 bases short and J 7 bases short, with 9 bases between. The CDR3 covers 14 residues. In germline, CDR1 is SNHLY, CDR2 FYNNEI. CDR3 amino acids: CASSESGANSPLHF. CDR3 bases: TGTGCCAGCAGTGAATCAGGCGCCAATTCACCCCTCCACTTT.

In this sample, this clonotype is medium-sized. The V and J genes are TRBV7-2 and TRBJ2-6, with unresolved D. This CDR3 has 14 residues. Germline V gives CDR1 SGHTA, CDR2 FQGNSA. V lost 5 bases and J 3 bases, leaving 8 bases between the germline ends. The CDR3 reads CASSRLGGANVLTF. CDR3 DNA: TGTGCCAGCAGCCGCTTAGGTGGGGCCAACGTCCTGACTTTC.

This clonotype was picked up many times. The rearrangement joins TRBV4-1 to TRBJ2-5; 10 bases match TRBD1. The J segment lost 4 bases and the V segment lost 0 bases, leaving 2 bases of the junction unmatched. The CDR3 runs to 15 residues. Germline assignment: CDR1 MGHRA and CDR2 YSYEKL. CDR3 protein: CASSQDRTGGETQYF. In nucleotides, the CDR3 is TGCGCCAGCAGCCAAGACAGGACAGGGGGAGAGACCCAGTACTTC.

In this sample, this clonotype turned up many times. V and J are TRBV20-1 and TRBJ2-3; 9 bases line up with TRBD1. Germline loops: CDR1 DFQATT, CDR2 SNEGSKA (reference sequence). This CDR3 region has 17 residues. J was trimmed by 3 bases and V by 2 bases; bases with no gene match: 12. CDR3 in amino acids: CSARTAVGTGRTDTQYF. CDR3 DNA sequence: TGCAGTGCTAGAACAGCCGTAGGGACAGGGCGAACAGATACGCAGTATTTT.

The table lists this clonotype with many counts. The CDR3 nucleotides are TGCGCCAGCAGCGAGTACGGGGCTAACTATGGCTACACCTTC. It specifies CASSEYGANYGYTF. The J gene is TRBJ1-2, the V gene TRBV5-1, with D unresolved. V was shortened by 4 bases and J by 0 bases, with 10 bases between the two germline ends. This CDR3 contains 14 residues. The germline V gene encodes CDR1 SGHRS and CDR2 YFSETQ. Using reference TRBV5-1 and TRBJ1-2 for the parts outside the CDR3, the full variable domain is KAGVTQTPRYLIKTRGQQVTLSCSPISGHRSVSWYQQTPGQGLQFLFEYFSETQRNKGNFPGRFSGRQFSNSRSEMNVSTLELGDSALYLCASSEYGANYGYTFGSGTRLTVV.

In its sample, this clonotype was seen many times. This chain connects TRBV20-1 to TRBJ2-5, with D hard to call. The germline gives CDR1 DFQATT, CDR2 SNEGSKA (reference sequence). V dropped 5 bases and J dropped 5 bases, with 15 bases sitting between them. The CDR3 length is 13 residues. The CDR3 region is CSAHPTGLETQYF. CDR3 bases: TGCAGTGCTCACCCCACCGGGCTGGAGACCCAGTACTTC.

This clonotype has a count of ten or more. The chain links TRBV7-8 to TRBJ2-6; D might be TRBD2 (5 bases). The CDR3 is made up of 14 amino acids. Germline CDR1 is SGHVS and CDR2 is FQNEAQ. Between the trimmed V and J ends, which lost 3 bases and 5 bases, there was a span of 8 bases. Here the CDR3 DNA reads TGTGCCAGCAGCTTCGACGGGAGGGCCAACGTCCTGACTTTC. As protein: CASSFDGRANVLTF.

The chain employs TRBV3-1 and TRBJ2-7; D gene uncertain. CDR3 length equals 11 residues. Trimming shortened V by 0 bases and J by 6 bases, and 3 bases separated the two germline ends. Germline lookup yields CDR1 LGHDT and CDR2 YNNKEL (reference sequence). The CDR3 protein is CASSQEGEQYF. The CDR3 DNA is TGTGCCAGCAGCCAAGAAGGCGAGCAGTACTTC.

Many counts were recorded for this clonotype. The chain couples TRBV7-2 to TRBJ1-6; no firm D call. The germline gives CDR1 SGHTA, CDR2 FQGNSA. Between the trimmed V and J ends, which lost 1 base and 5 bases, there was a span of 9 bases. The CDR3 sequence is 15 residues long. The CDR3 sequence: CASSLGRTHNSPLHF. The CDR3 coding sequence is TGTGCCAGCAGCTTAGGGCGGACCCATAATTCACCCCTCCACTTT.

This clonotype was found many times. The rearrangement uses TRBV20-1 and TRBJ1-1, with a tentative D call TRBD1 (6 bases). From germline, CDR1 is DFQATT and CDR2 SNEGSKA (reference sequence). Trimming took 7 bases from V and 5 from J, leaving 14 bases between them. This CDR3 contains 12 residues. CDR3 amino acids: CSGEGVGTEAFF. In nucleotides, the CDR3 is TGCAGTGGAGAGGGGGTTGGTACTGAAGCTTTCTTT.

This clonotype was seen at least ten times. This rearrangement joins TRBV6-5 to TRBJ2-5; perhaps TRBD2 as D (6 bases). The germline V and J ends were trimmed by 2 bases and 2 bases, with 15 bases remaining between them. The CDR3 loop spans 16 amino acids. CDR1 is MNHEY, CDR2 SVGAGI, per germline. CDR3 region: CASSYGAGNRQETQYF. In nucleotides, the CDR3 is TGTGCCAGCAGTTACGGGGCGGGAAACCGGCAAGAGACCCAGTACTTC.

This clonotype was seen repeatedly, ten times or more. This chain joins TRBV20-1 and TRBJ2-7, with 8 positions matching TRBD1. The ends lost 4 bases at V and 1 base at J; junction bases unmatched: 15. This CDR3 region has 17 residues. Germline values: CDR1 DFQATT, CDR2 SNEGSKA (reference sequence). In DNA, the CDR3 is TGCAGTGCTAAAGGGACAGGCCGAACGACGTCTTCCTACGAGCAGTACTTC. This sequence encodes CSAKGTGRTTSSYEQYF.

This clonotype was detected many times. The DNA for the CDR3 is TGTGCCAGCAGTCTCGGACTAGCGGGAGCAGACGGGGAGCTGTTTTTT. It specifies CASSLGLAGADGELFF. The rearrangement links TRBV2 to TRBJ2-2; 13 bases agree with TRBD2. Germline V CDR1 and CDR2: SNHLY, FYNNEI. The length of the CDR3 is 16 residues. V lost 5 bases to trimming and J lost 7 bases; unmatched junction nucleotides: 7.

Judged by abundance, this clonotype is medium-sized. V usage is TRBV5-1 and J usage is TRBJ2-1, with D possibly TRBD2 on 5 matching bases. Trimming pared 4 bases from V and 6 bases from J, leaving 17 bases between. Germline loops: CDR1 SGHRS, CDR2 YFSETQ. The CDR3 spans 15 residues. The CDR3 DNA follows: TGCGCCAGCAGCCCGGAAGACTATTTCTCCAATGAGCAGTTCTTC. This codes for CASSPEDYFSNEQFF.

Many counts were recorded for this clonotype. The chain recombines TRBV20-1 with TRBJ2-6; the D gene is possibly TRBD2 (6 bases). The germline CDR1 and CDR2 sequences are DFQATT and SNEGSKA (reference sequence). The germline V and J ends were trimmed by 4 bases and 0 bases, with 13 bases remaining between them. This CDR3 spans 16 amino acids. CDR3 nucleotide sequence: TGCAGTGCTAAGACGGGGGTACTCTCTGGGGCCAACGTCCTGACTTTC. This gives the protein CSAKTGVLSGANVLTF.